This is a list of T cell receptor beta chains from one sample in a study of human CD8 memory T cell subsets. Reanalyzing the 5' RACE reads, TCRdb keeps one entry per CDR3 protein, without DNA. The sample table sets out some 8,000 distinct CDR3 sequences. The sequenced sample was CD8+ T cells from PBMCs. The receptor source for this set is a human donor in good health. Each CDR3 is given with its conserved first and last residue. Each record gives: J gene, V gene, clone size, CDR3 protein. Expanded clones are given a class, and other clones once, few, many or no size at all.

>TRBJ2-1|TRBV13|.
CASSLTSGLSSYNEQFF
>TRBJ2-1|TRBV27|.
CASSLFSGSYNEQFF
>TRBJ2-2|TRBV11-2|.
CASRETGIRELFF
>TRBJ1-1|TRBV2|medium-sized
CASSEALEAFF
>TRBJ1-5|TRBV19|.
CASSILFLGTELNQPQHF
>TRBJ2-7|TRBV12-3/TRBV12-4|.
CASNSPGQGAYEQYF
>TRBJ1-1|TRBV19|.
CASSITLGTEAFF
>TRBJ2-3|TRBV7-2|.
CASSSHTNFRTDTQYF
>TRBJ2-5|TRBV29-1|.
CSVEDPTMGERAYQETQYF
>TRBJ2-1|TRBV4-1|medium-sized
CASSQEGLAGDEQFF
>TRBJ2-2|TRBV7-9|medium-sized
CASSLGPHDGELFF
>TRBJ2-5|TRBV7-9|medium-sized
CASSYGIPQDTEETQYF
>TRBJ2-7|TRBV4-1|medium-sized
CASSLEDRAKTYEQYF
>TRBJ2-1|TRBV9|.
CASSDTTGDRYNEQFF
>TRBJ2-2|TRBV19|.
CASSPGTGENTGELFF
>TRBJ2-3|TRBV20-1|.
CSARALGGGDTQYF
>TRBJ1-2|TRBV18|.
CASSHQGANGYTF
>TRBJ1-4|TRBV7-9|.
CASSLGGYNEKLFF
>TRBJ2-4|TRBV21-1|.
CASSRGGGTGTSIQYF
>TRBJ2-1|TRBV14|medium-sized
CASSPFIASDLFF
>TRBJ2-2|TRBV5-1|.
CASSAAGELFF
>TRBJ2-3|TRBV28|.
CASSSPQQGTNTQYF
>TRBJ2-1|TRBV7-9|.
CASSLDSGADREQFF
>TRBJ2-1|TRBV20-1|.
CSARVVGQSGYEQFF
>TRBJ2-7|TRBV7-2|.
CASSPGRSYEQYF
>TRBJ2-5|TRBV5-4|.
CASSPNWGSQETQYF
>TRBJ2-1|TRBV12-3/TRBV12-4|.
CASSRRQLGPFYNEQFF
>TRBJ2-5|TRBV2|medium-sized
CASKYRDQETQYF
>TRBJ1-2|TRBV7-9|.
CASSLVSASGAPLYGYTF
>TRBJ1-6|TRBV6-6|.
CASKEFPNSPLHF
>TRBJ2-1|TRBV5-1|medium-sized
CASKKDSAAAYNEQFF
>TRBJ1-1|TRBV4-1|.
CASSQRDDNTEAFF